This T cell receptor beta chain derives from a study of shared clonotypes between healthy human individuals (TCRdb year 2020). In the study overall: The cohort included a few men and two women between 18 and 49 years of age. The study deeply sequenced blood TCR repertoires of five healthy adults to estimate repertoire size and the extent of clonotype sharing between individuals. Per donor, three plates each were used for CD4 naive and CD4 memory, two for CD8 naive, and one for CD8 memory. Leukapheresis yielded between about 0.94 and 8.9 billion PBMCs per donor. Libraries were prepared and TCR repertoires were sequenced by different laboratories using diverse techniques, in order to increase sequencing depth and limit assay-specific biases. Paper-wide results and their limitations: When a handful of donors were compared, the shared fraction of clonotypes was about 5.2% for naive CD4, less than 4% for naive CD8, 2.3% for memory CD4, and 0.35% to 0.4% for memory CD8. Sampling was restricted to blood, and TCR repertoires in tissues likely differ from the TCR repertoires found in blood. Even with the large sequencing depth, rarefaction of the sorted-subset datasets indicated that sequencing was incomplete. Compared with non-shared clonotypes, the clonotypes found in all four sorted-subset donors had higher generation probabilities. Pairwise subsampling indicated that sequencing depth was expected to affect the degree of clonotype sharing among donors. Estimated clonotype richness was generally larger for naive than for memory subsets. The small number of donors limited the genetic and exposure-history diversity represented.

TCR CDR3 regions were amplified from genomic DNA by multiplex PCR using the deep immunoSEQ assay. For each cell subset, the extracted genomic DNA was distributed evenly across all wells of several immunoSEQ 96-well plates, and each plate served as one replicate. For sorted subsets, 150 to 200 ng genomic DNA, equal to about 30,000 T cell genomes, was loaded into each replicate PCR. Purified libraries were quantified with a Qubit 3.0 fluorometer, sized on a Bioanalyzer 2100, and re-quantified with the KAPA Library Quantification kit. Every immunoSEQ 96-well plate was sequenced on a separate single-read 150-cycle Illumina NextSeq 550 flow cell. The authors' pipeline ran thus. Because only junctional sequences without quality scores were contained in the immunoSEQ output, filtering matching that applied to full-length reads could not be performed. Sequences were annotated with PyIR, a Python wrapper for IgBLAST v1.9, using IMGT germline references to assign V/J genes and CDR3. Reads were removed for weak V/J assignments (E-value above 1e-6), missing CDR3, stop codons, out-of-frame junctions, or ambiguous translated residues. V3J clonotypes were defined by identical inferred V gene, J gene, and CDR3 amino acid sequence. To compute the percentage overlap between repertoires, the number of shared unique clonotypes was divided by the size of the smaller repertoire. Richness of each repertoire was evaluated using RTK rarefaction, the Chao1 estimator, and Recon v2.1 estimates of unobserved clonotypes. For all TCRbeta clonotypes obtained by the gDNA method from several donors, generation probabilities were computed with OLGA. This immuneACCESS table, as held by TCRdb, lists in-frame sequences with V and J called but not all clones. Of the missing ones, under half trace to an unresolved V gene in checked studies; the others have no known cause. Clone size and the V and J calls come from that table; the DNA yielded D and trimming. Counted in this sample were some 1.5 million clones; approximately 96% of them appeared once. Over 1% of the sample goes to the ten largest clones.

The donors were healthy, HIV-negative adults who had no recently reported acute infections or vaccinations. Only Caucasian adults living in Nashville, Tennessee, USA were represented among the donors. CD4+ T cells were enriched through magnetic negative selection, after which naive cells were positively selected on CD45RA and the remaining negative fraction served as the memory subset. After blood collection by leukapheresis, PBMCs were isolated using Ficoll-Histopaque density gradient centrifugation and then cryopreserved in the vapor phase of liquid nitrogen. Purity and quantity of every magnetically sorted T cell population were checked by analytical flow cytometry. Genomic DNA was isolated from every sorted fraction and measured by UV absorbance on a Nanodrop 2000c. Comment on this clone: The antigen it binds to is not known. Base quality data are lacking; no much larger clone is found one base away.

CDR1 and CDR2 were assigned from the germline V gene as MNHNS and SASEGT. From the cysteine through the phenylalanine, the CDR3 covers 15 amino acids. The kept DNA is CDR3 alone, 45 bases in frame from the first base. The V and J ends are trimmed by 2 bases and 5 bases, leaving 15 bases between them. The chain joins TRBV6-1 to TRBJ1-2; the D gene cannot be named for sure. This receptor was identified in a man aged 25-45 years in good health. Source material: naive CD4+ T cells sorted from blood. Interpreted using the paper, the cell subset or site label stands for: CD45RA+ positively selected. CDR3 protein: CASSEIADSTYGYTF. The bases are TGTGCCAGCAGTGAAATCGCGGATTCTACATATGGCTACACCTTC.